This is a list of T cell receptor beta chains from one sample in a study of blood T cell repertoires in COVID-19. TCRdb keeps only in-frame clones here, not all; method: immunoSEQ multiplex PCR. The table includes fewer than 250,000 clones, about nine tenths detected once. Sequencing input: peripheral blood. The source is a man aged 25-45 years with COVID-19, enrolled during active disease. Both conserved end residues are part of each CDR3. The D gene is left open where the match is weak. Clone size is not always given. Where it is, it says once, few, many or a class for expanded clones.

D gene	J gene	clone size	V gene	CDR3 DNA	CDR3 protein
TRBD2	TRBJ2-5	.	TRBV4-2	TGTGCCAGCAGCTCAAAGGGTCTAGCGGAGCAAGAGACCCAGTACTTC	CASSSKGLAEQETQYF
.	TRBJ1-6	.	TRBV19	TGTGCCAGTAGTTCCCAATCAGATTCACCCCTCCACTTT	CASSSQSDSPLHF
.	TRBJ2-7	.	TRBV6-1	TGTGCCAGCAGTGATTACAGTACGAACTCCTACGAGCAGTACTTC	CASSDYSTNSYEQYF
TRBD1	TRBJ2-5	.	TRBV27	TGTGCCAGCAGTTCGGCCCAGGGGGCGCGGGAGACCCAGTACTTC	CASSSAQGARETQYF
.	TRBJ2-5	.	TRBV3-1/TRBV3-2	TGTGCCAGCAGCCAACCCCTCGGGACTCAAGAGACCCAGTACTTC	CASSQPLGTQETQYF
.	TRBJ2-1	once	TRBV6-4	TGTGCCAGCAGTGACTCGAATACTAGCCCCTACAATGAGCAGTTCTTC	CASSDSNTSPYNEQFF
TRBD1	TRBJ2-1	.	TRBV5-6	TGTGCCAGCACCACCCGGACAGGGGTCGACAATGAGCAGTTCTTC	CASTTRTGVDNEQFF
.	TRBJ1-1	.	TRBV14	TGTGCCAGCAGCCAAGATCAGGGCTCGAACACTGAAGCTTTCTTT	CASSQDQGSNTEAFF
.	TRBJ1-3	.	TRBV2	TGTGCCAGTACCCTCCGGGTGGGGGCGACTGGAAACACCATATATTTT	CASTLRVGATGNTIYF
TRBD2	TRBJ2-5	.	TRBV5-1	TGCGCCAGCAGCTTGGGTCGGACTAGCGGGGGACAAGAGACCCAGTACTTC	CASSLGRTSGGQETQYF
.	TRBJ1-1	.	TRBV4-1	TGCGCCAGCAGCCAGAGCCGGGGGGAGGCTTTCTTT	CASSQSRGEAFF
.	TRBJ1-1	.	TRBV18	TGTGCCAGCTCACTTTCCGACATCGGGGGGAACACTGAAGCTTTCTTT	CASSLSDIGGNTEAFF
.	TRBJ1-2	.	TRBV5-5	TGTGCCAGCAGCTTGCATCAGGGAACGGGTGGTGGCTACACCTTC	CASSLHQGTGGGYTF
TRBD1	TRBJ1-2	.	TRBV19	TGTGCCAGTAGTATCCGACAGGGGAATGGCTACACCTTC	CASSIRQGNGYTF
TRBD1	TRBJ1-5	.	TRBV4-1	TGCGCCAGCAGCCAAGAACAGGGGTATAGCAATCAGCCCCAGCATTTT	CASSQEQGYSNQPQHF
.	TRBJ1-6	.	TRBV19	TGTGCCAGTAGTATAAAAACAGGAAATAATTCACCCCTCCACTTT	CASSIKTGNNSPLHF
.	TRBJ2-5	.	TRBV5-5	TGTGCCAGCAGCTCAACACCCTGGACAAACCAAGAGACCCAGTACTTC	CASSSTPWTNQETQYF
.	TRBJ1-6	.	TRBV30	TGTGCCTGGAGTGTATCGGGACAAGGGCGTTCACCCCTCCACTTT	CAWSVSGQGRSPLHF
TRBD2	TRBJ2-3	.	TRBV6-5	TGTGCCAGCAGACCACTAGCGGGGGGGACAGATACGCAGTATTTT	CASRPLAGGTDTQYF
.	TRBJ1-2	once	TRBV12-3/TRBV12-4	TGTGCCAGCAGTGGGGGACTGTCCTATGGCTACACCTTC	CASSGGLSYGYTF
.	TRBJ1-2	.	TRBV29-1	TGCAGCGTTGAAAGGGGTAATTATGGCTACACCTTC	CSVERGNYGYTF
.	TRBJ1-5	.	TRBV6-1	TGTGCCAGCAGGGAGAACAGGGATCATCAGCCCCAGCATTTT	CASRENRDHQPQHF
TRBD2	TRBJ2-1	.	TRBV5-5	TGTGCCAGCAGCTCGCTAGCGGACTTATACAATGAGCAGTTCTTC	CASSSLADLYNEQFF
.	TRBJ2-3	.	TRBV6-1	TGTGCCAGCAGTGAAGGGGCAGGGCCAGATACGCAGTATTTT	CASSEGAGPDTQYF
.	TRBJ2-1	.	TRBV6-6	TGTGCCAGCAGTTACATCCAGGGGGGCTACAATGAGCAGTTCTTC	CASSYIQGGYNEQFF
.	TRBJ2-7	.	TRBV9	TGTGCCAGCAGCGTAGCAGGGAACTACTACGAGCAGTACTTC	CASSVAGNYYEQYF
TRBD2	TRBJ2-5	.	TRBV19	TGTGCCACCGGGACTAGTGGAGAGACCCAGTACTTC	CATGTSGETQYF
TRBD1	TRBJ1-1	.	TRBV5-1	TGCGCCAGCAGCGTGGACAGGGGGGCTGAAGCTTTCTTT	CASSVDRGAEAFF
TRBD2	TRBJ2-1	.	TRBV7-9	TGTGCCAGCACCCAACTCATCCGGGGGGGCTCGAATGAGCAGTTCTTC	CASTQLIRGGSNEQFF
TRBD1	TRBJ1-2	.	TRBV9	TGTGCCAGCAGCGTCGCGGGACAGTCTGATGGCTACACCTTC	CASSVAGQSDGYTF
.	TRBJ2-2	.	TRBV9	TGTGCCAGCAGCGTAGCGGGGGACCCGAACACCGGGGAGCTGTTTTTT	CASSVAGDPNTGELFF
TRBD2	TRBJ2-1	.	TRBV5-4	TGTGCCAGCAGCTTGGTGGGACTAGCATACAATGAGCAGTTCTTC	CASSLVGLAYNEQFF
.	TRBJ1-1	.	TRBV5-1	TGCGCCAGCAGCTTGGTTCCGGCAAGCGAGAACACTGAAGCTTTCTTT	CASSLVPASENTEAFF
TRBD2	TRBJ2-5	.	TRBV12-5	TGTGCTAGTGGTCCGGCCGGGGGGCAAGAGACCCAGTACTTC	CASGPAGGQETQYF
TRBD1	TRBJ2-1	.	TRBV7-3	TGTGCCAGCAGCCCCCGGACAGGGCAATACAATGAGCAGTTCTTC	CASSPRTGQYNEQFF
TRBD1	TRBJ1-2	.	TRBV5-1	TGCGCCAGCACCTCAGGAGGGGGCGTTAACTATGGCTACACCTTC	CASTSGGGVNYGYTF
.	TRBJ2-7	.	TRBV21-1	TGTGCCAGCAGCAAAGGGCCCCAGGGCTACGAGCAGTACTTC	CASSKGPQGYEQYF
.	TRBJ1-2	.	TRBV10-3	TGTGCCATCAGTCCGACCGAAACAGGACCCAACTATGGCTACACCTTC	CAISPTETGPNYGYTF
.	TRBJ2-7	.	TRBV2	TGTGCCAGCTCCTCTGCGGTAGACGAGCAGTACTTC	CASSSAVDEQYF
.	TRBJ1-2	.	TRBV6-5	TGTGCCAGCAGTTACGAAGGGTGGGGGCTGGGCTATGGCTACACCTTC	CASSYEGWGLGYGYTF
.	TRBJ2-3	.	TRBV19	TGTGCCAGTAGTAGGGACCGGGACACCCCAAGCACAGATACGCAGTATTTT	CASSRDRDTPSTDTQYF
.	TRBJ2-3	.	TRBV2	TGTGCCAGCGGGTCCCCAACAGGGACAAGGTCAGATACGCAGTATTTT	CASGSPTGTRSDTQYF
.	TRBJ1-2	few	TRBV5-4	TGTGCCAGCAGCTTGGATGGTCAGTTGGGCGCCTATGGCTACACCTTC	CASSLDGQLGAYGYTF